This T cell receptor beta chain originates from a study of neurological immune-mediated disorders. Whole-study results and caveats: When the repertoires were sorted by phylogenetic grouping, those of 18 of 34 multiple sclerosis patients ended up in one related-CDR3 cluster, a possible signature.

Over 180 million TCR-beta sequences from 15-18 subjects were obtained in each sequencing run. TCRdb ran MiXCR on the 5' RACE reads and lists one entry per CDR3 protein. The repertoire holds about 95,000 distinct CDR3 sequences, with roughly 3.5% as singletons. Per germline, CDR1 MNHEY and CDR2 SVGEGT. With 7 bases clipped from V and 5 bases from J, the junction kept 7 bases outside the gene matches. CDR3 size: 16 residues. This clonotype was detected ten times or more. Its antigen is currently unknown. The rearrangement joins TRBV6-2 or TRBV6-3 to TRBJ2-2; TRBD2 matches 13 bases. The sample was PBMCs. The sequence was collected from a woman in her late teens or twenties with multiple sclerosis. As DNA, the CDR3 is TGTGCCAGCACCGGACTAGCGGGAGCGAGGACCGGGGAGCTGTTTTTT. Translated, it gives CASTGLAGARTGELFF.